This T cell receptor beta chain was sequenced in a study of blood T cells in healthy people across ages (dated by TCRdb to 2014 to 2015). About the full investigation: In model experiments, roughly one uniquely barcoded TCR beta cDNA molecule per two T cells was captured by template switching. The donors were divided into four age groups: young (average approximately 17 years), middle-aged (about 40), aged (approximately 62) and long-lived (approximately 74). Using the same blood draw, the study looked at two additional independent replicas of 1 million unique cDNA reads for two donors, one aged 18 to 30 and the other aged 80 or older. Using deep sequencing normalized with unique cDNA molecular identifiers, the study measured how TCR beta repertoire diversity changes with age. To avoid experimental bias, donors of different ages were distributed randomly across sequencing lanes.

CDR1 MNHEY and CDR2 SMNVEV are derived from the germline V gene (reference sequence). Counted from cysteine to phenylalanine, this CDR3 has 14 amino acids. Left in the record is the CDR3 DNA by itself, 42 bases read in frame from the first base. Results and caveats for the whole study, not just this receptor: Compared with the aged group, more naive CD4+ T cells, fewer expanded clones and increased TCR diversity were shown by the long-lived group, suggesting age selection. The CMV infection status of donors was not known, potentially confounding age-related changes in expanded clonotypes. As age increased, observed TCR beta diversity per million T cells dropped in a roughly linear way, and a significant reduction was already evident by age around 41. Because profiling used bulk unsorted PBMCs, naive and antigen-experienced compartments could not be compared conclusively. Estimates of total diversity based on one million sequenced T cells were regarded as lower bounds and as underestimates. There was a strong correlation between observed TCR beta diversity and the percentage of naive T cells measured by flow cytometry.

Receptors were amplified or captured by 5' RACE. TCRdb shows the sequencer as Illumina HiSeq 2500. The second PCR ran for roughly 7 to 11 cycles and used a J-beta primer mix along with a sample-barcoded 5' primer. A template-switch 5' adaptor carrying 12 random nucleotides introduced a unique molecular identifier onto each TCR beta cDNA molecule. At least 2.5 million CDR3-containing paired-end reads were obtained from each sample. First-strand cDNA was synthesized from all RNA with the Mint cDNA synthesis kit, primed by a TRBC-specific oligonucleotide. After uracil-DNA glycosylase treatment, a first 18-cycle PCR used universal primers M1SS and BC2_uni_R on all cDNA. Under the source paper's analysis protocol: Each sample was normalized by randomly selecting 1 million high-quality reads, each carrying a distinct molecular identifier. Reads with shared molecular identifiers were discarded instead of being binned into consensus sequences. CDR3 identification, clonotype clustering and error correction used MiTCR with a Q25 quality threshold and the strictest error-elimination algorithm. A nonparametric unseen species model with Euler transformation was used to estimate lower-bound total TCR beta diversity. In-frame beta chains were kept once TCRdb had trimmed the public reads at Q25 with fastp and called clones with MiXCR. Rows are combined by CDR3 protein, so each entry shows the most common genes and DNA. It is TCRdb's table, rather than the study itself, that gives the V and J calls and clone size. For this sample the table gives fewer than 1.5 million distinct CDR3 sequences, of which approximately 40% were detected only once. The ten largest account for 7.9% of the sample.

The donors were about 40 Caucasian individuals from Russia, aged 6 to 90 years, who were systemically healthy. Each donor gave about 11 milliliters of peripheral blood, drawn into EDTA-treated Vacutainer tubes. Ficoll-Paque density-gradient centrifugation was used to isolate PBMCs, with at least 7 million per sample. Total RNA, at least 5 micrograms per sample, was extracted from PBMCs with Trizol reagent. For every donor, an aliquot of PBMCs went through flow cytometry to measure the percentages of naive CD45RAhigh/CD27high T cells. On this clonotype: Its antigen is still unknown. Base qualities are not recorded, but no much larger clone differs from it by a single base.

The chain is assembled from TRBV27 and TRBJ2-4, with 10 bases in between that match TRBD2. The better agreement between TRBJ2-7 and the DNA end casts doubt on the J call. This TCR derives from a woman between 18 and 29 years old in good health. Sequencing was carried out using blood. The DNA is as follows: TGTGCCAGCAGTGTTACTAGCGGGAATAGCGAGCAGTACTTC. It translates as CASSVTSGNSEQYF.